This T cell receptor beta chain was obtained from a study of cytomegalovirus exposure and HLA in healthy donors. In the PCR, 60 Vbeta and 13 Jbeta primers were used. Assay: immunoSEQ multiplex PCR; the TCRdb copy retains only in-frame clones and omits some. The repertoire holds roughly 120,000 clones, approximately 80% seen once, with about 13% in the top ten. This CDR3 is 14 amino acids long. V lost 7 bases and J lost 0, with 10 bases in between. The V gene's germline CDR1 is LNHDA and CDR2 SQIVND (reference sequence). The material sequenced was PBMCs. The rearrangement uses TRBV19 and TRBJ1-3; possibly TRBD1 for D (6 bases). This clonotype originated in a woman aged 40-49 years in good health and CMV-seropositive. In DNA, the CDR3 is TGTGCCAGTACTGACAGGAGCTCTGGAAACACCATATATTTT. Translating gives CASTDRSSGNTIYF.